These 17 T cell receptor beta chains came from one sample sequenced in a study of shared clonotypes between healthy human individuals. Clones were read by immunoSEQ multiplex PCR, and TCRdb kept only the in-frame ones, dropping some. The sample has some 2.1 million clones; approximately 95% are singletons. Sequencing was performed on naive CD4+ T cells sorted from blood. Specified subset: CD45RA+ positively selected. The receptors stem from a man between 18 and 35 years old in good health.

J is TRBJ1-1 and V is TRBV10-1; no clear D. The V gene lost 4 bases and the J gene lost 0 bases, with 6 bases spanning the gap. From germline, CDR1 is WNHNN and CDR2 SYGVQD (reference sequence). This CDR3 has 13 residues. In nucleotides, the CDR3 is TGCGCCAGCAGTGGCAGCCTGAACACTGAAGCTTTCTTT. It encodes CASSGSLNTEAFF.

The V call is TRBV29-1, the J call TRBJ1-3; D uncertain. This CDR3 comprises 12 residues. Trimming took 5 bases from V and 4 from J, leaving 9 bases between them. Germline V gives CDR1 SQVTM, CDR2 ANQGSEA. In DNA form, the CDR3 reads TGCAGCGTTATTCAGGCAGGAAACACCATATATTTT. It encodes CSVIQAGNTIYF.

This chain links TRBV5-8 with TRBJ2-1; D unclear. CDR1 is SGHTS, CDR2 YDEGEE, per germline. V lost 1 base and J 10 bases, leaving 9 bases between the germline ends. The CDR3 loop spans 12 amino acids. The CDR3 bases are TGTGCCAGCAGCTTGATTAGGTACGAGCAGTTCTTC. Amino acids: CASSLIRYEQFF.

The chain couples TRBV28 to TRBJ2-1; TRBD1 is a possible D gene (5 bases). The V end lost 8 bases, the J end lost 6 bases, and 14 bases lay between the germline ends. CDR3 length: 13 amino acids. CDR1 and CDR2 (germline): MDHEN, SYDVKM. The CDR3 loop reads CASLLRDSNEQFF. Written as DNA, the CDR3 is TGTGCCAGCCTTCTGCGTGACAGCAATGAGCAGTTCTTC.

Worth noting for this clone: Other DNA sequences in this specimen translate into the identical CDR3. The rearrangement uses TRBV7-2 and TRBJ1-2; 7 bases map to TRBD1. CDR1 and CDR2 from the germline V gene are SGHTA and FQGNSA. This CDR3 comprises 13 residues. The V segment lost 1 base and the J segment 7 bases; nucleotides outside the gene matches: 3. CDR3 sequence: CASSLGTGSGYTF. The DNA for the CDR3 is TGTGCCAGCAGCTTAGGGACAGGATCTGGCTACACCTTC.

As to this clone: Germline is not matched at one junction end, which may reflect a read error. The V call is TRBV11-3, the J call TRBJ2-3, with 9 nucleotides matching TRBD2. The CDR3 is 15 amino acids. CDR1 is SGHNT, CDR2 YENEEA, per germline. CDR3 DNA sequence: TGCGCCAGCAGATCCAGACTAGCGGACGAGGATACGCAGTATTTT. Translated, it gives CASRSRLADEDTQYF. Full variable domain (remainder filled in from reference TRBV11-3 and TRBJ2-3): EAGVVQSPRYKIIEKKQPVAFWCNPISGHNTLYWYLQNLGQGPELLIRYENEEAVDDSQLPKDRFSAERLKGVDSTLKIQPAELGDSAVYLCASRSRLADEDTQYFGPGTRLTVL.

The rearrangement uses TRBV7-2 and TRBJ1-2; 9 positions match TRBD1. Looked up from germline, CDR1 is SGHTA and CDR2 is FQGNSA. V lost 3 bases, J lost 6 bases, and 8 bases stayed unmatched. The CDR3 is made up of 15 amino acids. The CDR3 loop is CASSLSRDREHGYTF. The CDR3 nucleotides read TGTGCCAGCAGCTTGTCTAGGGACAGGGAGCATGGCTACACCTTC. Variable domain in full (rest from reference TRBV7-2 and TRBJ1-2): GAGVSQSPSNKVTEKGKDVELRCDPISGHTALYWYRQSLGQGLEFLIYFQGNSAPDKSGLPSDRFSAERTGGSVSTLTIQRTQQEDSAVYLCASSLSRDREHGYTFGSGTRLTVV.

There are a few counts of this clone. The same CDR3 is also encoded by other DNA sequences in this sample. The genes are TRBV5-1 and TRBJ2-7; TRBD2 aligns across 11 bases. The trim removed 4 bases at V and 2 bases at J, leaving 2 bases unmatched. Germline assignment: CDR1 SGHRS and CDR2 YFSETQ. The CDR3 loop spans 14 amino acids. CDR3 amino acids: CASSPTSGTYEQYF. In DNA, the CDR3 is TGCGCCAGCAGCCCGACTAGCGGGACCTACGAGCAGTACTTC.

The chain is built from TRBV2 and TRBJ1-5; D is perhaps TRBD1 (6 bases). This CDR3 has 13 residues. The germline V gene encodes CDR1 SNHLY and CDR2 FYNNEI. V dropped 7 bases and J dropped 6 bases, with 13 bases sitting between them. CDR3 in amino acids: CASMEQGAQPQHF. CDR3 DNA sequence: TGTGCCAGCATGGAACAGGGAGCTCAGCCCCAGCATTTT.

This chain connects TRBV4-3 to TRBJ2-1; 8 nucleotides align to TRBD2. The CDR3 sequence is 16 residues long. Germline CDR1 reads LGHNA; CDR2 reads YSLEER. The ends lost 0 bases at V and 2 bases at J; junction bases unmatched: 3. The CDR3 spells CASSQDTGGPYNEQFF. CDR3 DNA: TGCGCCAGCAGCCAAGATACGGGAGGGCCCTACAATGAGCAGTTCTTC.

The rearrangement links TRBV11-3 to TRBJ2-5, with D tentatively TRBD1 (5 bases). Germline V gene data show CDR1 as SGHNT and CDR2 as YENEEA. The CDR3 is made up of 12 amino acids. The ends were cut back, 0 bases at V and 10 bases at J, with 9 bases in the middle. The CDR3 protein is CASSLDGAVQYF. The DNA of the CDR3 is TGTGCCAGCAGCTTAGATGGGGCGGTCCAGTACTTC.

This chain joins TRBV19 and TRBJ2-2, with no clear D. V was shortened by 7 bases and J by 4 bases, with 13 bases between the two germline ends. This CDR3 is 14 amino acids long. Germline V lookup: CDR1 LNHDA, CDR2 SQIVND (reference sequence). The DNA of the CDR3 is TGTGCCAGTAAGGTCGGAGTATCCACCGGGGAGCTGTTTTTT. It translates to CASKVGVSTGELFF.

The table lists this clone with a count of one. V and J are TRBV6-1 and TRBJ1-1, with D tentatively TRBD1 (5 bases). The V gene's germline CDR1 is MNHNS and CDR2 SASEGT. The CDR3 is made up of 15 amino acids. V gave up 10 bases and J gave up 0 bases, with 18 bases separating them. CDR3 sequence (DNA): TGTGCCACCAGGGTTGGCCCGCTGGTGAACACTGAAGCTTTCTTT. Translating it yields CATRVGPLVNTEAFF.

The CDR3 DNA reads TGTGCCAGCAGGGTGTCGGGAACCGGGGAGCTGTTTTTT. Residues: CASRVSGTGELFF. The chain uses TRBV2 and TRBJ2-2; a possible D gene is TRBD2 (5 bases). There are 13 residues in the CDR3. Trimming pared 6 bases from V and 5 bases from J, leaving 10 bases between. CDR1 SNHLY and CDR2 FYNNEI come from the germline V gene.

The chain links TRBV9 to TRBJ2-7; D perhaps matches TRBD2 (6 bases). The germline V gene encodes CDR1 SGDLS and CDR2 YYNGEE. Trimming took off 3 bases at V and 6 bases at J, with 22 bases between the two ends. The CDR3 length is 16 residues. The chain's CDR3 is CASSAPGGQGSGEQYF. CDR3 in DNA: TGTGCCAGCAGCGCTCCCGGAGGGCAGGGATCGGGCGAGCAGTACTTC.

This clone was recorded many times. J is TRBJ1-1 and V is TRBV25-1; D gene unclear. Germline V gene data show CDR1 as MGHDK and CDR2 as SYGVNS. The CDR3 loop spans 14 amino acids. V lost 2 bases and J 6 bases, leaving 13 bases between the germline ends. CDR3 DNA: TGTGCCAGCAGTGAAGTTGGGGTTAAAGCTGAAGCTTTCTTT. As protein: CASSEVGVKAEAFF.

The CDR3 DNA follows: TGTGCCAGCAGCCAAGATCTCGACAGAATGGACTACGAGCAGTACTTC. Protein sequence: CASSQDLDRMDYEQYF. V gene TRBV4-2 combines with J gene TRBJ2-7, with D tentatively TRBD1 (5 bases). The V end lost 0 bases, the J end lost 3 bases, and 15 bases lay between the germline ends. The CDR3 is 16 amino acids. Germline V gene sequence: CDR1 LGHNA, CDR2 YNFKEQ.